This T cell receptor beta chain was sequenced in a study of cytomegalovirus exposure and HLA in healthy donors. CDR3 length equals 17 residues. The germline gives CDR1 SGHVS, CDR2 FQNEAQ. The V and J ends lost 4 bases and 1 base respectively, with 18 bases between them. PCR amplification relied on 60 Vbeta primers (plus 13 Jbeta primers). The protocol was immunoSEQ multiplex PCR, while the TCRdb copy is restricted to in-frame clones and leaves out a portion. Among approximately 150,000 clones listed, roughly 76% were seen once. The chain recombines TRBV7-8 with TRBJ2-3; tentative D call: TRBD1 (6 bases). The clonotype was recovered from a woman aged 45-59 years in good health and CMV-seronegative. The source material was PBMCs. DNA of the CDR3: TGTGCCAGCAGCTCCCCTGCCGGCAGGGGTGGCACAGATACGCAGTATTTT. It translates to CASSSPAGRGGTDTQYF.